Presented here are 27 T cell receptor beta chains from one specimen sequenced in a study of blood T cell repertoires in COVID-19. TCRdb's copy holds only in-frame clones and misses some; the assay was immunoSEQ multiplex PCR. This table holds under 250,000 clones, about 90% found once. Sample: peripheral blood. Every receptor here comes from a man younger than 40 with acute or convalescent COVID-19.

The chain links TRBV6-1 to TRBJ1-2, with no clear D. CDR1 MNHNS and CDR2 SASEGT come from the germline V gene. This CDR3 comprises 13 residues. V shed 1 base and J shed 2 bases, with 5 bases lying between them. Here the CDR3 DNA reads TGTGCCAGCAGTGAAGGGCAGAACTATGGCTACACCTTC. Translating it yields CASSEGQNYGYTF.

This chain links TRBV19 with TRBJ2-4; 8 nucleotides agree with TRBD1. With V trimmed by 5 bases and J by 0 bases, 12 bases remained unmatched. Looked up from germline, CDR1 is LNHDA and CDR2 is SQIVND (reference sequence). The CDR3 is 18 amino acids. The CDR3 DNA sequence: TGTGCCAGTAGTGTTGACAGGGGACTTAACTTAGCCAAAAACATTCAGTACTTC. Its protein product is CASSVDRGLNLAKNIQYF.

The J gene is TRBJ2-2, the V gene TRBV23-1; the D gene is possibly TRBD2 (6 bases). TRBV23-1 is noted as an ORF with a role that remains uncertain. The CDR3 consists of 16 residues. V shed 0 bases and J shed 2 bases, with 10 bases lying between them. CDR3 coding DNA: TGCGCCAGCAGTCAATCGAGTAGCGGAAACACCGGGGAGCTGTTTTTT. Its translation is CASSQSSSGNTGELFF.

The chain has TRBV6-5 and TRBJ2-2; D might be TRBD2 (6 bases). Germline CDR1 and CDR2: MNHEY and SVGAGI. CDR3 size: 14 residues. The germline V and J ends were trimmed by 8 bases and 7 bases, with 17 bases remaining between them. The CDR3 spells CASSQAGLDGELFF. The CDR3 DNA reads as TGTGCCAGCTCACAGGCGGGGCTAGACGGGGAGCTGTTTTTT.

This chain connects TRBV5-6 to TRBJ1-1; D uncertain. Germline loops: CDR1 SGHDT, CDR2 YYEEEE. V lost 4 bases and J 5 bases, leaving 18 bases between the germline ends. The CDR3 consists of 15 residues. The CDR3 DNA is TGTGCCAGCAGCCCGCCCCCCTCTCAGTTTACTGAAGCTTTCTTT. This sequence encodes CASSPPPSQFTEAFF.

This chain connects TRBV10-3 to TRBJ2-7; D gene unclear. The CDR3 runs to 12 residues. Trimming left V 6 bases short and J 5 bases short, with 11 bases between. Germline V gives CDR1 ENHRY, CDR2 SYGVKD. CDR3 amino acids: CAISPESDEQYF. In nucleotides, the CDR3 is TGTGCCATCAGCCCCGAGTCTGACGAGCAGTACTTC.

The chain employs TRBV4-1 and TRBJ2-5; 7 bases are shared with TRBD2. There are 14 residues in the CDR3. The germline gives CDR1 MGHRA, CDR2 YSYEKL. Trimming at V came to 4 bases and at J to 7 bases, leaving 9 bases not matched to a gene. The CDR3 DNA follows: TGCGCCAGCAGCCCCTCGGCGGGAGTTTCGACCCAGTACTTC. It specifies CASSPSAGVSTQYF.

The chain combines TRBV19 with TRBJ2-2, with 11 positions matching TRBD1. Germline-derived CDR1 and CDR2 are LNHDA and SQIVND (reference sequence). V lost 3 bases to trimming and J lost 4 bases; unmatched junction nucleotides: 10. The CDR3 contains 18 residues. The DNA for the CDR3 is TGTGCCAGTAGTATCCTCCCCGGACAGGGGGCGGTCACCGGGGAGCTGTTTTTT. Protein product: CASSILPGQGAVTGELFF.

The chain has TRBV28 and TRBJ2-1; D is unclear. CDR3 length: 15 amino acids. The ends were cut back, 1 base at V and 1 base at J, with 8 bases in the middle. Germline CDR1 reads MDHEN; CDR2 reads SYDVKM. The CDR3, as DNA: TGTGCCAGCAGTTTATTTCTCCCTTCCTACAATGAGCAGTTCTTC. Amino acid sequence: CASSLFLPSYNEQFF.

The chain joins TRBV5-1 to TRBJ2-7, with 7 bases matching TRBD2. The CDR3 contains 15 residues. J gave up 2 bases and V 0 bases, and 5 bases lay outside the gene matches. The germline V gene has CDR1 SGHRS and CDR2 YFSETQ. The CDR3 DNA reads as TGCGCCAGCAGCTTGGAATCGGCGGGAGCCTACGAGCAGTACTTC. Its translation is CASSLESAGAYEQYF.

V is TRBV30 and J is TRBJ1-1; D unresolved. Trimming stripped 0 bases from V and 4 bases from J, with 6 bases between. Germline V CDR1 and CDR2: GTSNPN, SVGIG (reference sequence). The CDR3 is 12 residues long. The CDR3 DNA reads TGTGCCTGGAGTGTCGGACTCACTGAAGCTTTCTTT. Residues: CAWSVGLTEAFF. Using reference TRBV30 and TRBJ1-1 for the parts outside the CDR3, the full variable domain is SQTIHQWPATLVQPVGSPLSLECTVEGTSNPNLYWYRQAAGRGLQLLFYSVGIGQISSEVPQNLSASRPQDRQFILSSKKLLLSDSGFYLCAWSVGLTEAFFGQGTRLTVV.

This clone has just one count. The V call is TRBV5-1, the J call TRBJ2-5; tentatively, D is TRBD2 (5 bases). The germline V gene encodes CDR1 SGHRS and CDR2 YFSETQ. Trimming shortened V by 2 bases and J by 5 bases, and 16 bases separated the two germline ends. CDR3 length: 15 amino acids. CDR3: CASSLPSLVRETQYF. CDR3 sequence (DNA): TGCGCCAGCAGCTTACCTAGCCTTGTGCGGGAGACCCAGTACTTC.

This sequence joins TRBV5-1 and TRBJ1-2; TRBD1 matches at 8 bases. Germline CDR1 and CDR2: SGHRS and YFSETQ. CDR3 length: 13 residues. V trimming: 4 bases; J trimming: 4 bases; junction bases outside the gene matches: 3. CDR3 in DNA: TGCGCCAGCAGCGCTACAGGGGGCTATGGCTACACCTTC. Amino acids: CASSATGGYGYTF.

The chain uses TRBV4-2 and TRBJ2-3; 13 nucleotides line up with TRBD2. This CDR3 has 16 residues. In germline, CDR1 is LGHNA, CDR2 YNFKEQ. Losses at the gene ends were 6 bases for V and 4 bases for J; bases not matched to a gene: 7. The CDR3 is CASSTSGGAVSDTQYF. In DNA, the CDR3 is TGTGCCAGCAGTACTAGCGGGGGGGCCGTATCAGATACGCAGTATTTT.

This chain links TRBV28 with TRBJ1-1; 9 nucleotides line up with TRBD1. CDR1 is MDHEN and CDR2 is SYDVKM in the germline V gene. This CDR3 region has 15 residues. The V gene end was trimmed by 5 bases and the J gene end by 4 bases; junction bases not matched to a gene: 8. CDR3 coding DNA: TGTGCCAGCAGTGGGACAGGGAGAGATGTCACTGAAGCTTTCTTT. Its protein is CASSGTGRDVTEAFF.

This clone occurred once. J is TRBJ1-6 and V is TRBV3-1 (or the pseudogene TRBV3-2); D ambiguous. Trimming left V 6 bases short and J 7 bases short, with 10 bases between. This CDR3 has 13 amino acids. The germline V gene has CDR1 LGHDT and CDR2 YNNKEL (reference sequence). CDR3 sequence: CASRATGNSPLHF. The DNA of the CDR3 is TGTGCCAGCAGGGCTACCGGGAATTCACCCCTCCACTTT.

The V gene is TRBV6-5, the J gene TRBJ1-3, with no clear D. The CDR3 runs 12 residues. V was cut by 7 bases and J by 7 bases, with 11 bases left in between. The germline V gene has CDR1 MNHEY and CDR2 SVGAGI. As DNA, the CDR3 is TGTGCCAGCACTCCAACCAGGAACACCATATATTTT. Translating gives CASTPTRNTIYF.

The chain uses TRBV3-1 (or the pseudogene TRBV3-2) and TRBJ2-1, with D perhaps matching TRBD2 (6 bases). The ends were cut back, 2 bases at V and 6 bases at J, with 11 bases in the middle. This CDR3 spans 14 amino acids. Germline CDR1 is LGHDT and CDR2 is YNNKEL (reference sequence). The CDR3 here is CASSQRGSGNEQFF. CDR3 DNA sequence: TGTGCCAGCAGCCAACGGGGGTCGGGCAATGAGCAGTTCTTC.

This clone appeared a single time. This chain uses TRBV5-1 with TRBJ2-7, with D possibly matching TRBD1 (6 bases). CDR1 is SGHRS and CDR2 is YFSETQ in the germline V gene. This CDR3 has 16 residues. V shed 0 bases and J shed 3 bases, with 16 bases lying between them. CDR3 DNA sequence: TGCGCCAGCAGCTTGGCCTTAGTAACAGGGAACTACGAGCAGTACTTC. Translation gives CASSLALVTGNYEQYF.

The chain combines TRBV7-9 with TRBJ2-6; D is perhaps TRBD1 (6 bases). There are 16 residues in the CDR3. The ends were cut back, 6 bases at V and 0 bases at J, with 12 bases in the middle. Germline V CDR1 and CDR2: SEHNR, FQNEAQ (reference sequence). The CDR3 DNA reads as TGTGCCAGCAGGGACAGTCTCAGCTCTGGGGCCAACGTCCTGACTTTC. It yields the protein CASRDSLSSGANVLTF.

A single count supports this clone. V gene TRBV18 combines with J gene TRBJ1-1; 9 bases agree with TRBD1. In germline, CDR1 is KGHSH, CDR2 LQKENI. This CDR3 comprises 14 residues. Trimming took 4 bases from V and 5 from J; bases not matched to a gene: 5. This chain's CDR3 is CASSRQGGRTEAFF. The CDR3 nucleotides are TGTGCCAGCTCACGACAGGGGGGTAGGACTGAAGCTTTCTTT.

The J gene is TRBJ2-7, the V gene TRBV19; perhaps TRBD1 as D (5 bases). CDR1 is LNHDA and CDR2 is SQIVND in the germline V gene (reference sequence). The CDR3 is 13 residues long. The germline V and J ends were trimmed by 5 bases and 5 bases, with 13 bases remaining between them. The CDR3 loop reads CASSLTGTNEQYF. CDR3 DNA: TGTGCCAGTAGTCTCACAGGTACCAACGAGCAGTACTTC.

CDR3 protein: CASRPTGTTGELFF. CDR3 nucleotide sequence: TGTGCCAGCAGACCTACAGGGACCACCGGGGAGCTGTTTTTT. This rearrangement joins TRBV7-8 to TRBJ2-2; D might be TRBD1 (6 bases). Germline assignment: CDR1 SGHVS and CDR2 FQNEAQ. The CDR3 runs 14 residues. V was shortened by 6 bases and J by 4 bases, with 12 bases between the two germline ends. Filled out from reference TRBV7-8 and TRBJ2-2, the complete variable domain reads GAGVSQSPRYKVAKRGQDVALRCDPISGHVSLFWYQQALGQGPEFLTYFQNEAQLDKSGLPSDRFFAERPEGSVSTLKIQRTQQEDSAVYLCASRPTGTTGELFFGEGSRLTVL.

Only one count was recorded for this clone. The rearrangement links TRBV11-2 to TRBJ1-4, with 7 bases identical to TRBD1. The CDR3 has 16 amino acids. Per germline, CDR1 SGHAT and CDR2 FQNNGV. The V and J ends lost 5 bases and 6 bases, in that order; junction bases with no gene match: 12. The CDR3 coding sequence is TGTGCCAGCAGCCACATCCCGACAGGGAAGGATGAAAAACTGTTTTTT. It specifies CASSHIPTGKDEKLFF.

The chain has TRBV7-9 and TRBJ2-3, with TRBD2 matching over 13 bases. In germline, CDR1 is SEHNR, CDR2 FQNEAQ (reference sequence). V was clipped by 5 bases and J by 5 bases; unmatched bases: 7. This CDR3 has 16 amino acids. The chain's CDR3 is CASSLGLAGDGDTQYF. The CDR3 DNA follows: TGTGCCAGCAGCCTAGGACTAGCGGGAGACGGAGATACGCAGTATTTT.

V gene TRBV12-3 or TRBV12-4 combines with J gene TRBJ1-2; D ambiguous. Trimming removed 6 bases from V and 8 bases from J, with 10 bases in between. The CDR3 loop spans 11 amino acids. This CDR3 is CASRHAGGYTF. DNA of the CDR3: TGTGCCAGCAGGCACGCCGGGGGCTACACCTTC.

This chain uses TRBV28 with TRBJ1-2, with 8 bases identical to TRBD1. The CDR3 has 14 residues. V lost 6 bases to trimming and J lost 5 bases; unmatched junction nucleotides: 8. From germline, CDR1 is MDHEN and CDR2 SYDVKM. In nucleotides, the CDR3 is TGTGCCAGCAGACGACAGGGGTTGAAGTATGGCTACACCTTC. This encodes CASRRQGLKYGYTF.